These 5 T cell receptor beta chains came from one sample sequenced in a study of blood T cells in healthy people across ages. A second roughly 6 to 12 cycle PCR used barcoded and J-beta primers. TCRdb fed the 5' RACE reads into MiXCR, producing one record per CDR3 protein. The table has about 1,500,000 distinct CDR3 sequences, approximately 38% seen once. Specimen: blood. The receptors here all came from a woman aged 18 to 35 in good health.

A remark on this clonotype: At one boundary the junction diverges from the germline segment, which might be a read error. The rearrangement uses TRBV12-3 or TRBV12-4 and TRBJ2-5; D is possibly TRBD2 (5 bases). The J call is uncertain, as TRBJ2-7 better fits the DNA end. The CDR3 consists of 14 residues. The CDR3 spells CASSIANPSSEQYF. CDR3 coding DNA: TGTGCCAGCAGTATAGCGAACCCCTCGAGCGAGCAGTACTTC.

The rearrangement uses TRBV7-6 and TRBJ2-3; 9 bases are shared with TRBD2. The germline gives CDR1 SGHVS, CDR2 FNYEAQ. The CDR3 runs to 16 residues. The trim removed 4 bases at V and 2 bases at J, leaving 7 bases unmatched. Here the CDR3 reads CASSSRVAGATDTQYF. The CDR3 nucleotides are TGTGCCAGCAGCTCTAGGGTAGCGGGAGCCACAGATACGCAGTATTTT.

The V call is TRBV7-2, the J call TRBJ2-1; possible D gene TRBD2, 5 bases. The CDR3 extends over 14 amino acids. V shed 5 bases and J shed 14 bases, with 22 bases lying between them. Germline CDR1 is SGHTA and CDR2 is FQGNSA. In DNA form, the CDR3 reads TGTGCCAGCAGCGTAGATGTGGGAGCTCCCAAGGAGTTCTTC. It codes for CASSVDVGAPKEFF. Full variable domain (remainder filled in from reference TRBV7-2 and TRBJ2-1): GAGVSQSPSNKVTEKGKDVELRCDPISGHTALYWYRQSLGQGLEFLIYFQGNSAPDKSGLPSDRFSAERTGGSVSTLTIQRTQQEDSAVYLCASSVDVGAPKEFFGPGTRLTVL.

The DNA of the CDR3 is TGTGCCAGCAGCTATGGGGCAGGCGCCTCAACTAATGAAAAACTGTTTTTT. It encodes CASSYGAGASTNEKLFF. The genes are TRBV7-8 and TRBJ1-4; D possibly corresponds to TRBD1 (5 bases). The V gene's germline CDR1 is SGHVS and CDR2 FQNEAQ. The CDR3 length is 17 residues. V was clipped by 4 bases and J by 0 bases, with 15 bases between them.

This clonotype was seen only a few times. The genes are TRBV5-1 and TRBJ2-1; TRBD2 might be the D (7 bases). This CDR3 is built from 17 residues. Germline CDR1 SGHRS, CDR2 YFSETQ. Trimming cost V 4 bases and J 7 bases, with 24 bases left between them. For the CDR3, the DNA is TGCGCCAGCAGCCCCGGTTTAGCGGGCCGAGGGGGAAATGAGCAGTTCTTC. Translated: CASSPGLAGRGGNEQFF.